This record looks at one TCR beta chain sequence and its context. At one boundary the junction diverges from the germline segment, which might be a read error. Using unique molecular identifiers, the investigators prepared the TCRbeta library. TCRdb re-called the PCR reads through MiXCR, storing one row per CDR3 protein. Of roughly 570,000 distinct CDR3 sequences in the sample, 25% to 30% were seen once. The data derive from a study of T-cell reconstitution after alpha-beta-depleted transplantation in children. The CDR3 has 13 residues. Per the germline V gene, CDR1 is LGHNA and CDR2 is YNFKEQ. This specimen consisted of PBMCs, obtained before TCRalphabeta/CD19-depleted stem cell transplant. This sequence joins TRBV4-2 and TRBJ2-6, with D possibly matching TRBD1 (5 bases). The TCR sequence derives from a boy under two years old with Wiskott-Aldrich syndrome, due to receive a stem cell transplant. In nucleotides, the CDR3 is TGCGCCAGCAGCCAGGGTGGGGCCAACGTCCTGACTTTC. This sequence encodes CASSQGGANVLTF.